This T cell receptor (beta chain) stems from a study of T cell responses to AZD1222 COVID-19 vaccine. Background on the study: Some second doses came at about 4 weeks and others at about 12 weeks; these were pooled.

The table came from immunoSEQ multiplex PCR; TCRdb's copy has only in-frame clones and leaves some out. This table holds some 150,000 clones, 85% to 95% found once. The CDR3 loop spans 13 amino acids. Looked up from germline, CDR1 is SGHNT and CDR2 is YYREEE (reference sequence). Trimming pared 0 bases from V and 1 base from J, leaving 2 bases between. The sequence came from an adult in good health. Sequencing was performed on peripheral blood, taken on day 0 of AZD1222 vaccination. The gene calls are TRBV5-4 and TRBJ2-1; D is ambiguous. The CDR3 bases are TGTGCCAGCAGCTTGGGTTCCTACAATGAGCAGTTCTTC. Protein product: CASSLGSYNEQFF. Supplemented by reference TRBV5-4 and TRBJ2-1, the full variable domain reads ETGVTQSPTHLIKTRGQQVTLRCSSQSGHNTVSWYQQALGQGPQFIFQYYREEENGRGNFPPRFSGLQFPNYSSELNVNALELDDSALYLCASSLGSYNEQFFGPGTRLTVL.